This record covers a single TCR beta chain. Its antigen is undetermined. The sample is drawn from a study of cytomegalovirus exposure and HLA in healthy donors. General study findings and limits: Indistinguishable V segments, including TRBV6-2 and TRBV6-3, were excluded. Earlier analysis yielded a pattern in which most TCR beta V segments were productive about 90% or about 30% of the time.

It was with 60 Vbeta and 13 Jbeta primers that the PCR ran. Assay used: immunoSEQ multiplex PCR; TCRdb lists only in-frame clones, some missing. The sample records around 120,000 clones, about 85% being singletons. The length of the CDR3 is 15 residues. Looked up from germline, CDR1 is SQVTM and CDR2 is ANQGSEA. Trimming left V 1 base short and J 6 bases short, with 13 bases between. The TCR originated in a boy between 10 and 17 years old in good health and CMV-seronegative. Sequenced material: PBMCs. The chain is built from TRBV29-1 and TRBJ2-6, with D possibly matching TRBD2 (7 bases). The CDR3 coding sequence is TGCAGCGTTGAAGGAGGGGGGGCGGAGGCCAACGTCCTGACTTTC. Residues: CSVEGGGAEANVLTF.